These 30 T cell receptor beta chains originate from one sample sequenced in a study of T cells in Graves' hyperthyroidism and ophthalmopathy. Researchers took RNA transcripts and amplified the TCR beta CDR3 regions from them. The primer set for the first-round RT-PCR of the TCR CDR3 was HTBI. TCRdb reanalysed the multiplex PCR reads using MiXCR and keeps one entry per CDR3 protein. The sample includes 700,000 to 850,000 distinct CDR3 sequences, roughly a third of them seen just once. The material sequenced was blood. The receptors shown here come from a middle-aged woman with Graves' hyperthyroidism.

J is TRBJ1-6 and V is TRBV2; D might be TRBD1 (6 bases). The germline V gene encodes CDR1 SNHLY and CDR2 FYNNEI. Trimming cost V 7 bases and J 0 bases, with 16 bases left between them. The CDR3 spans 17 residues. This chain's CDR3 is CASILNRVSSYNSPLHF. The CDR3 region has the DNA TGTGCCAGCATTCTGAACAGGGTTAGCTCCTATAATTCACCCCTCCACTTT.

CDR3 sequence (DNA): TGCGCCAGCTCTGAGACTAGCGGGGGGGTTTACGAGCAGTACTTC. This gives the protein CASSETSGGVYEQYF. This rearrangement joins TRBV5-1 to TRBJ2-7; TRBD2 matches 14 bases. CDR1 is SGHRS and CDR2 is YFSETQ in the germline V gene. This CDR3 spans 15 amino acids. Trimming took 7 bases from V and 4 from J; bases not matched to a gene: 7.

In its sample, this clonotype was seen a few times. The CDR3 spells CASSPNEREGSSYEQYF. In DNA, the CDR3 is TGCGCCAGCAGCCCGAACGAACGGGAGGGAAGCTCCTACGAGCAGTACTTC. This chain links TRBV4-3 with TRBJ2-7; 8 bases fit TRBD2. The CDR3 totals 17 residues. J lost 0 bases, V lost 4 bases, and 11 bases had no gene match. Germline V gives CDR1 LGHNA, CDR2 YSLEER.

The V and J genes are TRBV5-1 and TRBJ2-7; the D gene could be TRBD1 or TRBD2 (5 bases each). Germline V gene sequence: CDR1 SGHRS, CDR2 YFSETQ. V was clipped by 1 base and J by 2 bases, with 22 bases between them. The CDR3 runs 18 residues. CDR3 residues: CASSLNPGALPGTYEQYF. CDR3 nucleotides: TGCGCCAGCAGCTTGAACCCTGGGGCCCTCCCGGGAACCTACGAGCAGTACTTC.

The chain recombines TRBV5-1 with TRBJ1-6, with 9 bases aligning to TRBD1. There are 16 residues in the CDR3. CDR1 and CDR2 from the germline V gene are SGHRS and YFSETQ. V trimming: 4 bases; J trimming: 7 bases; junction bases outside the gene matches: 9. The DNA of the CDR3 is TGCGCCAGCAGCACCTCGGGACAGGGCGTAAATTCACCCCTCCACTTT. This codes for CASSTSGQGVNSPLHF. The whole variable domain, filled in from reference TRBV5-1 and TRBJ1-6, reads KAGVTQTPRYLIKTRGQQVTLSCSPISGHRSVSWYQQTPGQGLQFLFEYFSETQRNKGNFPGRFSGRQFSNSRSEMNVSTLELGDSALYLCASSTSGQGVNSPLHFGNGTRLTVT.

This clonotype was picked up many times. The chain uses TRBV6-5 and TRBJ1-1, with D possibly matching TRBD1 (6 bases). CDR3 size: 16 residues. Germline CDR1 reads MNHEY; CDR2 reads SVGAGI. V was shortened by 4 bases and J by 1 base, with 16 bases between the two germline ends. CDR3 nucleotides: TGTGCCAGCAGTTCCATACCACAGGGCGGGAACACTGAAGCTTTCTTT. It encodes CASSSIPQGGNTEAFF.

The chain couples TRBV25-1 to TRBJ1-1, with unresolved D. V dropped 8 bases and J dropped 0 bases, with 13 bases sitting between them. The CDR3 loop spans 14 amino acids. The germline V gene has CDR1 MGHDK and CDR2 SYGVNS. The CDR3 DNA follows: TGTGCCAGCGTAGGGCCGGGCATGAACACTGAAGCTTTCTTT. Translated: CASVGPGMNTEAFF. Combining the CDR3 with reference TRBV25-1 and TRBJ1-1 gives the whole variable domain EADIYQTPRYLVIGTGKKITLECSQTMGHDKMYWYQQDPGMELHLIHYSYGVNSTEKGDLSSESTVSRIRTEHFPLTLESARPSHTSQYLCASVGPGMNTEAFFGQGTRLTVV.

There are a few counts of this clonotype. V and J are TRBV6-1 and TRBJ2-2; a possible D gene is TRBD1 (6 bases). The CDR3 runs 16 residues. The germline gives CDR1 MNHNS, CDR2 SASEGT. The germline V and J ends were trimmed by 7 bases and 3 bases, with 18 bases remaining between them. The CDR3 loop is CASTGQREHDTGELFF. The DNA for the CDR3 is TGTGCCAGCACGGGACAACGGGAACACGACACCGGGGAGCTGTTTTTT.

The chain combines TRBV24-1 with TRBJ2-7; no definite D call. Trimming cost V 4 bases and J 5 bases, with 11 bases left between them. Germline CDR1 and CDR2: KGHDR and SFDVKD. This CDR3 is 13 amino acids long. The CDR3 loop is CATSETRNHEQYF. CDR3 sequence (DNA): TGTGCCACCAGTGAGACAAGGAACCACGAGCAGTACTTC.

Ten or more counts support this clonotype. The gene calls are TRBV12-3 or TRBV12-4 and TRBJ2-7; D is perhaps TRBD1 (6 bases). This CDR3 region has 15 residues. V was cut by 3 bases and J by 0 bases, with 12 bases left in between. This chain's CDR3 is CASSFLTGSSYEQYF. The CDR3 coding sequence is TGTGCCAGCAGTTTTTTGACAGGCAGCTCCTACGAGCAGTACTTC.

This clonotype was detected ten times or more. The chain has TRBV10-3 and TRBJ2-7; D may match TRBD1 or TRBD2 (5 bases each). The CDR3 has 13 residues. Trimming shortened V by 7 bases and J by 5 bases, and 15 bases separated the two germline ends. The V gene's germline CDR1 is ENHRY and CDR2 SYGVKD. The CDR3 nucleotides are TGTGCCATCACGCGGGTGCAAGGGGACGAGCAGTACTTC. It yields the protein CAITRVQGDEQYF.

The rearrangement links TRBV2 to TRBJ1-3; no clear D gene. The CDR3 loop spans 16 amino acids. V was clipped by 3 bases and J by 7 bases, with 19 bases between them. Germline loops: CDR1 SNHLY, CDR2 FYNNEI. For the CDR3, the DNA is TGTGCCAGCAGTGAGGCGCAGGTGACTAACGGGAACACCATATATTTT. Its protein product is CASSEAQVTNGNTIYF.

This clonotype was seen at least ten times. This rearrangement joins TRBV6-5 to TRBJ1-1; a possible D gene is TRBD1 (5 bases). CDR1 is MNHEY, CDR2 SVGAGI, per germline. This CDR3 comprises 15 residues. The germline V and J ends were trimmed by 4 bases and 0 bases, with 12 bases remaining between them. The CDR3 loop is CASSSGTGMNTEAFF. For the CDR3, the DNA is TGTGCCAGCAGTTCCGGGACCGGAATGAACACTGAAGCTTTCTTT.

Notes on this clonotype: This could be a read error, since a much larger clone is one nucleotide away. Given the absence of the conserved phenylalanine or tryptophan at the CDR3 end, a read error is likely. The chain couples TRBV12-3 or TRBV12-4 to TRBJ1-2; possibly TRBD1 for D (5 bases). This CDR3 has 11 amino acids. Trimming shortened V by 4 bases and J by 6 bases, and 6 bases separated the two germline ends. The CDR3: CASSSRDGYTL. CDR3 DNA: TGTGCCAGCAGTTCCAGGGATGGCTACACCCTC.

The chain joins TRBV5-1 to TRBJ2-5; 9 bases are a match to TRBD1. The CDR3 totals 13 residues. The ends lost 5 bases at V and 4 bases at J; junction bases unmatched: 3. Germline V gene data show CDR1 as SGHRS and CDR2 as YFSETQ. CDR3 DNA sequence: TGCGCCAGCAGAATGACAGGGGGAGAGACCCAGTACTTC. Translated, it gives CASRMTGGETQYF.

As to this clonotype: Being one base from a much bigger clone, this may be a read error. The rearrangement joins TRBV20-1 to TRBJ1-1; D remains unclear. The CDR3 contains 12 residues. The germline V and J ends were trimmed by 3 bases and 1 base, with 6 bases remaining between them. CDR1 DFQATT and CDR2 SNEGSKA come from the germline V gene (reference sequence). The CDR3 protein is CSASIWNTEAFF. The CDR3 DNA follows: TGCAGTGCTAGTATCTGGAACACTGAAGCTTTCTTT.

A note on this clonotype: This could be a read error, since a much larger clone is one nucleotide away. The chain carries TRBV6-5 and TRBJ1-1, with D tentatively TRBD1 (6 bases). The CDR3 is 13 amino acids. V was shortened by 6 bases and J by 0 bases, with 8 bases between the two germline ends. CDR1 and CDR2 (germline): MNHEY, SVGAGI. The CDR3 reads CASRYRVNTEAFF. DNA for the CDR3: TGTGCCAGCAGGTACAGGGTGAACACTGAAGCTTTCTTT.

The chain carries TRBV5-1 and TRBJ1-1, with D maybe TRBD1 (6 bases). V was trimmed by 4 bases and J by 0 bases, leaving 13 bases between them. CDR1 is SGHRS and CDR2 is YFSETQ in the germline V gene. The CDR3 has 15 residues. CDR3 in amino acids: CASSQEDRMNTEAFF. The CDR3 DNA reads TGCGCCAGCAGCCAAGAGGACAGAATGAACACTGAAGCTTTCTTT.

In the case of this clonotype: It may be a read error: a sequence one base away is much more abundant. J is TRBJ2-7 and V is TRBV7-9; D ambiguous. The CDR3 sequence is 14 residues long. CDR1 is SEHNR and CDR2 is FQNEAQ in the germline V gene (reference sequence). CDR3 protein: CASSRLSGTYEQCF. The CDR3 bases are TGTGCCAGCAGCCGACTCTCGGGCACCTACGAGCAGTGCTTC. The whole variable domain, remainder taken from reference TRBV7-9 and TRBJ2-7, is DTGVSQNPRHKITKRGQNVTFRCDPISEHNRLYWYRQTLGQGPEFLTYFQNEAQLEKSRLLSDRFSAERPKGSFSTLEIQRTEQGDSAMYLCASSRLSGTYEQCFGPGTRLTVT.

This clonotype was observed at least ten times. The V gene is TRBV14, the J gene TRBJ1-6, with D hard to call. The CDR3 totals 13 residues. CDR1 and CDR2 from the germline V gene are SGHDN and FVKESK. The V and J ends lost 4 bases and 10 bases respectively, with 11 bases between them. In DNA, the CDR3 is TGTGCCAGCAGCCCGGGTTTAGAGTCACCCCTCCACTTT. Encoded protein: CASSPGLESPLHF.

The table lists this clonotype with a few counts. This rearrangement joins TRBV20-1 to TRBJ1-1; weak D call: TRBD1 (5 bases). V lost 5 bases and J lost 5, with 15 bases in between. The germline gives CDR1 DFQATT, CDR2 SNEGSKA (reference sequence). The CDR3 totals 13 residues. The CDR3 coding sequence is TGCAGTGCTTGTGTGGGGGAAGGGACTGAAGCTTTCTTT. It translates to CSACVGEGTEAFF.

Worth noting for this clonotype: With a much larger clone just one base away, this may be a read error. This chain connects TRBV19 to TRBJ2-6; D unclear. V was trimmed by 8 bases and J by 0 bases, leaving 14 bases between them. The CDR3 has 16 residues. Germline lookup yields CDR1 LNHDA and CDR2 SQIVND (reference sequence). In DNA form, the CDR3 reads TGTGCCAGTGGTGCCCGGGCCTACTCTGGGGCCAACGTCCTGACTTTC. Residues: CASGARAYSGANVLTF. Full variable domain (missing parts from reference TRBV19 and TRBJ2-6): DGGITQSPKYLFRKEGQNVTLSCEQNLNHDAMYWYRQDPGQGLRLIYYSQIVNDFQKGDIAEGYSVSREKKESFPLTVTSAQKNPTAFYLCASGARAYSGANVLTFGAGSRLTVL.

J is TRBJ2-7 and V is TRBV10-3; 8 bases fit TRBD2. The J call may be faulty, since TRBJ2-1 better matches the DNA end. The CDR3 runs to 13 residues. Looked up from germline, CDR1 is ENHRY and CDR2 is SYGVKD. This CDR3 reads CATSGSVYNEQFF. The CDR3 coding sequence is TGTGCCACGAGCGGGAGCGTCTACAATGAGCAGTTCTTC.

This clonotype was observed at least ten times. The chain uses TRBV29-1 and TRBJ1-2; 8 nucleotides agree with TRBD1. V dropped 3 bases and J dropped 4; count of bases not matched to a gene: 7. The CDR3 length is 14 residues. CDR1 is SQVTM and CDR2 is ANQGSEA in the germline V gene. CDR3 amino acids: CSVEYAQGVYGYTF. The CDR3 DNA sequence: TGCAGCGTTGAGTACGCACAGGGGGTCTATGGCTACACCTTC.

This clonotype was seen a handful of times. V gene TRBV30 combines with J gene TRBJ2-5; D gene unclear. V dropped 1 base and J dropped 3 bases, with 0 bases sitting between them. The CDR3 length is 10 residues. The germline V gene encodes CDR1 GTSNPN and CDR2 SVGIG (reference sequence). CDR3 DNA sequence: TGTGCCTGGAGTGAAGAGACCCAGTACTTC. This encodes CAWSEETQYF.

This clonotype was found many times. This rearrangement joins TRBV10-1 to TRBJ2-7; D is unclear. CDR3 length: 14 residues. Germline V gene sequence: CDR1 WNHNN, CDR2 SYGVQD (reference sequence). The ends were cut back, 0 bases at V and 5 bases at J, with 11 bases in the middle. As DNA, the CDR3 is TGCGCCAGCAGTGAGTCGGGCAGGACCCACGAGCAGTACTTC. Translated, it gives CASSESGRTHEQYF.

This chain uses TRBV7-9 with TRBJ2-7, with D maybe TRBD1 (6 bases). Trimming removed 8 bases at V and 4 bases at J, with 15 bases between. The CDR3 totals 13 residues. Germline CDR1 reads SEHNR; CDR2 reads FQNEAQ (reference sequence). The CDR3 reads CASCPGVGYEQYF. In nucleotides, the CDR3 is TGTGCCAGCTGCCCAGGGGTAGGGTACGAGCAGTACTTC.

The chain has TRBV2 and TRBJ2-5; TRBD2 aligns across 9 bases. The CDR3 contains 17 residues. Looked up from germline, CDR1 is SNHLY and CDR2 is FYNNEI. Trimming took 1 base from V and 2 from J; bases not matched to a gene: 8. CDR3 DNA sequence: TGTGCCAGCAGTGAAGTCTTTGCGGGAGGGCGGCAAGAGACCCAGTACTTC. It codes for CASSEVFAGGRQETQYF.

This rearrangement joins TRBV20-1 to TRBJ2-7; D remains ambiguous. Deletions cut 1 base from V and 5 bases from J, with 9 bases between. CDR3 length: 12 residues. CDR1 and CDR2 (germline): DFQATT, SNEGSKA (reference sequence). The CDR3, as DNA: TGCAGTGCTAGAGGGCCCCCGGACGAGCAGTACTTC. This encodes CSARGPPDEQYF.

This clonotype was observed at least ten times. The chain is built from TRBV20-1 and TRBJ2-7; 7 positions agree with TRBD2. CDR3 length: 15 residues. Per the germline V gene, CDR1 is DFQATT and CDR2 is SNEGSKA (reference sequence). V gave up 1 base and J gave up 4 bases; unmatched junction bases: 10. CDR3 nucleotide sequence: TGCAGTGCTAGAGGTCCAGGCCTAGCGGTGTACGAGCAGTACTTC. Translating it yields CSARGPGLAVYEQYF.